This TCR beta chain was sequenced during a study of control samples from healthy donors and cancer patients. Per the germline V gene, CDR1 is SGDLS and CDR2 is YYNGEE. The CDR3 covers 14 residues. V gave up 0 bases and J gave up 4 bases, with 10 bases separating them. Produced via immunoSEQ multiplex PCR; TCRdb's table is partial and in-frame only. Of about 120,000 clones listed, about 88% are singletons. Sequenced input: blood. This receptor was obtained from a woman in her sixties or seventies in good health. V and J are TRBV9 and TRBJ1-1; unclear D gene. The CDR3 nucleotides are TGTGCCAGCAGCGTAGGAGGGAAGCTCACTGAAGCTTTCTTT. Its translation: CASSVGGKLTEAFF. The full variable domain, completed using reference TRBV9 and TRBJ1-1, is DSGVTQTPKHLITATGQRVTLRCSPRSGDLSVYWYQQSLDQGLQFLIQYYNGEERAKGNILERFSAQQFPDLHSELNLSSLELGDSALYFCASSVGGKLTEAFFGQGTRLTVV.